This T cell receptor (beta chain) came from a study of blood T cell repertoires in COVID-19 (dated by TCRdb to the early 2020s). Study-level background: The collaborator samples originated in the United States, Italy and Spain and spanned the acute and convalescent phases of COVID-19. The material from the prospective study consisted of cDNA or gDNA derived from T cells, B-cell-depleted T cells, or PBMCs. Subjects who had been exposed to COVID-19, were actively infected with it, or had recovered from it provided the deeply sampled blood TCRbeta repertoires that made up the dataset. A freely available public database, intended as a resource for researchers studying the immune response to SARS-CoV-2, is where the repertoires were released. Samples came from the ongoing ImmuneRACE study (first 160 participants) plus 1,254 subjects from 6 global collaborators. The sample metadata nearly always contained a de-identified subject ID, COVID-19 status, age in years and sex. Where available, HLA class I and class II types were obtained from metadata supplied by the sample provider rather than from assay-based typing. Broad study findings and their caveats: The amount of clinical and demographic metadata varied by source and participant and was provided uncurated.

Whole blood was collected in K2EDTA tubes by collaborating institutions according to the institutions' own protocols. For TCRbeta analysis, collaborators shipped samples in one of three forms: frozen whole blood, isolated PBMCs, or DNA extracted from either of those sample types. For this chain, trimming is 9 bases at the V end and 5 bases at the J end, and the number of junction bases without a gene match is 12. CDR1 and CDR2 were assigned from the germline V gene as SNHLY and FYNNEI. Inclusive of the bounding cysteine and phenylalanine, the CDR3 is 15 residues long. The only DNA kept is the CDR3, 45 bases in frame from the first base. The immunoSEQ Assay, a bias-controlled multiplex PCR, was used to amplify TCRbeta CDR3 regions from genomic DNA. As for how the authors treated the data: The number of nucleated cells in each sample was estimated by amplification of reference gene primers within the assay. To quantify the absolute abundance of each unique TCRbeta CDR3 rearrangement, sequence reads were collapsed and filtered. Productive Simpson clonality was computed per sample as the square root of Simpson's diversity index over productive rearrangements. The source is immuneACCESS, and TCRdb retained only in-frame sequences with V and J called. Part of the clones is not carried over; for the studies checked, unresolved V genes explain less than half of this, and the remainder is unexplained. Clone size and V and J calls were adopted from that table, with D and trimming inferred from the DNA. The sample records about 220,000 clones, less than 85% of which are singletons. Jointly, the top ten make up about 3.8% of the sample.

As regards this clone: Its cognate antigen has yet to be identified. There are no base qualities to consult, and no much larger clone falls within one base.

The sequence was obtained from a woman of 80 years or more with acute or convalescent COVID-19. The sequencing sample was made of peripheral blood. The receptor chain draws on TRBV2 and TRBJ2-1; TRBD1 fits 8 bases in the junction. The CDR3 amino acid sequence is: CASRLQGAKNNEQFF. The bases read TGTGCCAGTAGGCTCCAGGGGGCCAAAAACAATGAGCAGTTCTTC.